This T cell receptor beta chain was sequenced for a study of control samples from healthy donors and cancer patients. This CDR3 is 12 amino acids long. V was pared by 6 bases and J by 4 bases, with 11 bases between. Per the germline V gene, CDR1 is SGHKS and CDR2 is YYEKEE (reference sequence). The table came from immunoSEQ multiplex PCR; TCRdb's copy has only in-frame clones and leaves some out. The sample has about 85,000 clones; less than 90% are singletons. This clone was picked up a small number of times. The clonotype comes from a woman aged 55-69 years in good health. The sequenced sample consisted of blood. The V and J genes are TRBV5-5 and TRBJ2-7; D might be TRBD1 (6 bases). CDR3 loop: CASKLGAYEQYF. The DNA for the CDR3 is TGTGCCAGCAAATTGGGGGCATACGAGCAGTACTTC.